The clone carrying this T cell receptor (beta chain) showed up many times. Its antigen is still unknown. These data come from a study of T-cell reconstitution after alpha-beta-depleted transplantation in children. Findings and limits, study-wide: The authors attributed T-cell counts and diversity one year after transplant mostly to newly produced T cells.

Construction of the TCRbeta library involved unique molecular identifiers. TCRdb re-called the PCR reads through MiXCR, storing one row per CDR3 protein. The sample records roughly 200,000 distinct CDR3 sequences, roughly a tenth being singletons. V lost 8 bases, J lost 3 bases, and 13 bases lay in between. Germline values: CDR1 SGHTA, CDR2 FQGNSA. This CDR3 has 13 amino acids. The starting material was PBMCs, obtained before TCRalphabeta/CD19-depleted stem cell transplant. The sequence came from a child in the first two years of life with acute myeloid leukemia, due to receive a stem cell transplant. The genes are TRBV7-2 and TRBJ1-1; tentative D call: TRBD1 (5 bases). The CDR3 DNA is TGTGCCAGCGGCCGACAGAGAGACACTGAAGCTTTCTTT. Translation: CASGRQRDTEAFF.